Sequencing of this TCR beta chain was carried out in a study of T cells in localized non-small cell lung cancer. Trimming took 0 bases from V and 4 from J, leaving 8 bases between them. CDR3 length equals 14 residues. Assay used: immunoSEQ multiplex PCR; TCRdb lists only in-frame clones, some missing. The sample holds 1,500 to 2,000 clones, just under 40% seen once. To note about this clone: Its antigen remains unidentified.

The study's findings and limits: Sequencing was limited to one tumor region, leaving the possibility of heterogeneity open. A higher density of T cells in blood coincided with extended overall survival. Uninvolved adjacent lung, not tumor, had the highest T cell clonality. Adjacent lung held a median around 60 of the top 100 tumor clones.

This clonotype was obtained from a woman aged 40-75 years with stage I lung adenocarcinoma. The genes are TRBV5-3 and TRBJ1-5; D is possibly TRBD1 (5 bases). TRBV5-3 is annotated as an ORF whose role is uncertain. The starting material was lung tumor tissue, obtained before any cancer treatment. The CDR3 nucleotides are TGTGCCAGAAGCTTGGGACAGCTGAATCAGCCCCAGCATTTT. Protein product: CARSLGQLNQPQHF.